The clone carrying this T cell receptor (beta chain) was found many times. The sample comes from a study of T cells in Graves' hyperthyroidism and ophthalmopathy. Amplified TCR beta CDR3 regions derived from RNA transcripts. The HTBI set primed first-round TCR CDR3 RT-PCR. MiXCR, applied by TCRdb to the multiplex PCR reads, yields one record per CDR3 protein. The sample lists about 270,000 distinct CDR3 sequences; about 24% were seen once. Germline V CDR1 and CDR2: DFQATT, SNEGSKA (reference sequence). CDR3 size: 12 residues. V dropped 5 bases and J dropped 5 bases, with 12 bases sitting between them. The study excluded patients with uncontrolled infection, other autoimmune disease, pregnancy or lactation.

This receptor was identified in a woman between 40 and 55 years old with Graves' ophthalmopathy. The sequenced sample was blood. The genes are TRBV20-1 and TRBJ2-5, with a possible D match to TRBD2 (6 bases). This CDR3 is CSAYFGGETQYF. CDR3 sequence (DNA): TGCAGTGCTTATTTTGGGGGGGAGACCCAGTACTTC.